A selection of T cell receptor beta chains follows, all from one sample in a study of blood T cell repertoires in COVID-19. Clones were sequenced by immunoSEQ multiplex PCR, and TCRdb holds only the in-frame ones, with some missing. Among 380,000 or so clones listed, 70% to 90% were seen once. Sequenced: peripheral blood. The source is a man between 35 and 55 years old with acute or convalescent COVID-19. The CDR3 runs from the conserved cysteine through the conserved F or W.

TRBJ1-2,TRBV5-1,14,CASSFDRRNYGYTF
TRBJ1-4,TRBV27,15,CASSPTGTGVEKLFF
TRBJ1-4,TRBV7-9,14,CASSLGQGNEKLFF
TRBJ1-1,TRBV6-6,14,CASRDRGGNTEAFF
TRBJ2-3,TRBV19,17,CASSRGDRGYEADTQYF
TRBJ2-5,TRBV6-6,12,CASSSTSRDQYF
TRBJ1-3,TRBV5-6,14,CASSLAGAGNTIYF
TRBJ2-7,TRBV28,14,CASRGQGSSYEQYF
TRBJ2-7,TRBV18,13,CASSPTRDSEQYF
TRBJ2-7,TRBV10-3,14,CAISVNSEGSEQYF
TRBJ1-2,TRBV7-2,14,CASSLASVNYGYTF
TRBJ2-2,TRBV27,15,CASSNSGGGAGELFF
TRBJ1-4,TRBV19,14,CASRIQGANEKLFF
TRBJ2-7,TRBV5-1,15,CASSLAQTGNYEQYF